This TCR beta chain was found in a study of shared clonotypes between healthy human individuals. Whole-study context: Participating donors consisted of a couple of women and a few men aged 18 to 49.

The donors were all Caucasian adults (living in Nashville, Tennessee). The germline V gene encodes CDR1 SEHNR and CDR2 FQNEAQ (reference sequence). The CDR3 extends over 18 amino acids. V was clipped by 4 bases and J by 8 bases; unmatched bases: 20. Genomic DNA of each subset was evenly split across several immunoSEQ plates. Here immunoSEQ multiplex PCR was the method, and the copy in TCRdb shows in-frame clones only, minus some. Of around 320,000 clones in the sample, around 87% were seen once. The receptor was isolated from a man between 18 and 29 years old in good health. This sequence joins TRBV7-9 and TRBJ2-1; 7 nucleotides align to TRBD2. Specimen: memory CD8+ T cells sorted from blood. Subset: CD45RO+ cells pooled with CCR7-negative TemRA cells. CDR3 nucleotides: TGTGCCAGCAGCTCAGGGAGCGGGGCTGGGTTATTTTGGGATGAGCAGTTCTTC. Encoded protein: CASSSGSGAGLFWDEQFF.